This TCR beta chain was sequenced during a study of blood T cell repertoires in COVID-19. Study context: COVID-19 samples, acute and convalescent, were from the United States, Italy and Spain. Sample material is recorded as cDNA or gDNA derived from T cells, B-cell-depleted T cells, or PBMCs.

V shed 5 bases and J shed 2 bases, with 12 bases lying between them. Germline CDR1 and CDR2: MNHEY and SVGAGI. The CDR3 is 14 residues long. Original processing methods: It was from reference gene primer amplification that nucleated cell counts were estimated. The protocol was immunoSEQ multiplex PCR, while the TCRdb copy is restricted to in-frame clones and leaves out a portion. That table is the source of V, J and clone size, and D and trimming were worked out from the DNA. Of roughly 190,000 clones listed, 88% were seen once; the top ten hold 5.5% to 7%. The source of this sequence is a man aged 35 to 55 with active or convalescent COVID-19. The gene calls are TRBV6-5 and TRBJ1-1; D is ambiguous. The sequencing sample was made of peripheral blood. The CDR3: CASSLTVSNTEAFF. As DNA, the CDR3 is TGTGCCAGCAGTCTCACAGTCTCTAACACTGAAGCTTTCTTT.